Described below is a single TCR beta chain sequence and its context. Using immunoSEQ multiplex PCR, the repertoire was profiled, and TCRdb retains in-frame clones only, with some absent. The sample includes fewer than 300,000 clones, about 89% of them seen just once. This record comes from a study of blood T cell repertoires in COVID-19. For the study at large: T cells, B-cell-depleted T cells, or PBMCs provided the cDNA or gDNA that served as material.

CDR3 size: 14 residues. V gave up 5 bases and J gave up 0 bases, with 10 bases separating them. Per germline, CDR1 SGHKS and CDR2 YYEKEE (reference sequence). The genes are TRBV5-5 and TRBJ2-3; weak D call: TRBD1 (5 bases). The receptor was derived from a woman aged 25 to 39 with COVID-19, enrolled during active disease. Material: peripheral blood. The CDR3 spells CASSSGSSTDTQYF. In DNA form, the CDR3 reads TGTGCCAGCAGTTCAGGGTCTAGCACAGATACGCAGTATTTT.